The entry below gives a single T cell receptor (beta chain) sequence along with its context. Its target is not known. This sample was included in a study of CD8+ T cells in alopecia areata. Findings of the study overall: Compared with mice, patients displayed less clear TCR sharing, possibly for HLA-related reasons. More clonal than normal scalp was lesional scalp, particularly alopecia totalis/universalis. Among the cells sequenced in scalp samples are also the resident alphabeta T cells of normal skin.

Sorting separated CD4+ and CD8+ T cells out of PBMCs. CDR3 length equals 17 residues. CDR1 and CDR2 (germline): SGHTA, FQGNSA. V dropped 5 bases and J dropped 1 base, with 20 bases sitting between them. Extracted RNA was reverse transcribed, and the resulting cDNA served as sequencing template. TCRdb's copy holds only in-frame clones and misses some; the assay was immunoSEQ multiplex PCR. Here the sample spans 110,000 or so clones, roughly 64% being singletons. J is TRBJ2-5 and V is TRBV7-2; D is undetermined. The source of this sequence is a human donor in good health. Sequenced input: CD8+ T cells sorted from blood. CDR3 sequence: CASSPRGPGRIQETQYF. CDR3 nucleotides: TGTGCCAGCAGCCCCCGCGGCCCTGGACGGATCCAAGAGACCCAGTACTTC.